The rows below give T cell receptor beta chains drawn from one sample of a study of blood T cell repertoires in COVID-19. The data were produced by immunoSEQ multiplex PCR, yet TCRdb's version contains in-frame clones alone and is incomplete. Of 300,000 to 350,000 clones listed, roughly 86% are singletons. Sequenced: PBMCs or T cells enriched from blood (not recorded which). The source of these receptors is a woman aged 18 to 35 who had recovered from COVID-19. The CDR3 runs from the conserved cysteine through the conserved F or W.

j_call cdr3_length v_call cdr3_aa
TRBJ2-7 14 TRBV5-4 CASSMGRGRYEQYF
TRBJ1-2 13 TRBV30 CAWTQQGWNGYTF
TRBJ2-4 11 TRBV19 CASRIGDIQYF
TRBJ2-3 14 TRBV6-5 CASSNGVSTDTQYF
TRBJ2-5 14 TRBV18 CASSPSGARETQYF
TRBJ2-2 17 TRBV5-4 CATRTGGELVNTGELFF
TRBJ2-3 17 TRBV4-2 CASSQELAAVSTDTQYF
TRBJ1-4 17 TRBV27 CASSLARGPATNEKLFF
TRBJ1-5 13 TRBV12-3/TRBV12-4 CASTWGGNQPQHF
TRBJ1-2 13 TRBV5-4 CASSIDRRYGYTF